This T cell receptor (beta chain) was captured in a study of shared clonotypes between healthy human individuals. Study results and limitations: Among several donors, about 5% of naive CD4 clonotypes were found in common. Estimated richness was generally greater in naive than memory subsets.

Naivety among CD8 cells was defined by CD45RO negativity and positive CCR7 selection, thereby excluding terminally differentiated effector memory CD45RA+ cells. Using 200 ng DNA, tens of thousands of T cell genomes, the sorted-subset replicate PCRs were run. Libraries were prepared by immunoSEQ multiplex PCR; TCRdb keeps only in-frame clonotypes and omits some of them. Here the sample spans hundreds of thousands of clones, 92% being singletons. Regarding this clone: The antigen is unknown.

The receptor was isolated from a man aged 25-45 years in good health. The specimen sequenced was naive CD8+ T cells sorted from blood.

The CDR3 DNA follows: TGCGCCAGTGACGAGGGGGGTAATGGCTACGAGCAGTACTTC. Translation: CASDEGGNGYEQYF. The genes are TRBV4-1 and TRBJ2-7; perhaps D is TRBD1 or TRBD2 (6 bases each). V lost 9 bases and J lost 3, with 18 bases in between. The CDR3 consists of 14 residues. The germline V gene encodes CDR1 MGHRA and CDR2 YSYEKL.